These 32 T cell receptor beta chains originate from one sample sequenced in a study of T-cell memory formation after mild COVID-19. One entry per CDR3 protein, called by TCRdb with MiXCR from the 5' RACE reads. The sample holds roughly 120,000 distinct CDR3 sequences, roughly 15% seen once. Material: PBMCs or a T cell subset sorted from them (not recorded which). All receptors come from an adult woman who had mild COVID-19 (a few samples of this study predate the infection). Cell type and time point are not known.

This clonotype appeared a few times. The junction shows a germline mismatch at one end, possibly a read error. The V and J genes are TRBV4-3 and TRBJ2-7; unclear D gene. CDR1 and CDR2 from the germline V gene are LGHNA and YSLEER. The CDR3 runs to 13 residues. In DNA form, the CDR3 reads TGCGCCAGCAGTCAAGTTCGGGCCTACGAGCAGTACTTC. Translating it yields CASSQVRAYEQYF.

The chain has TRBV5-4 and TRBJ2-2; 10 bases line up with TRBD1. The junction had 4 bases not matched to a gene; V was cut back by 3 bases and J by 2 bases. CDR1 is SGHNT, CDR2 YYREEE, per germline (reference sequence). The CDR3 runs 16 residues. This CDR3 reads CASSSGTGANTGELFF. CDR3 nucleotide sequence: TGTGCCAGCAGCTCCGGGACAGGGGCAAACACCGGGGAGCTGTTTTTT.

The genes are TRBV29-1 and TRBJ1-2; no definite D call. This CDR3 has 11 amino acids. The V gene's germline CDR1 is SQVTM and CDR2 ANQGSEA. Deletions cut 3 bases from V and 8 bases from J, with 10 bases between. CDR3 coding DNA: TGCAGCGTTGATATAGGGCCCGGCTACACCTTC. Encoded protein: CSVDIGPGYTF.

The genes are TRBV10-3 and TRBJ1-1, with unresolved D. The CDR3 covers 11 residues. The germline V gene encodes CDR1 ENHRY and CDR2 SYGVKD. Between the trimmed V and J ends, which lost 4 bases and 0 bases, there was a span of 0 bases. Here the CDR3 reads CAISVNTEAFF. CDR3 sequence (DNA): TGTGCCATCAGTGTGAACACTGAAGCTTTCTTT.

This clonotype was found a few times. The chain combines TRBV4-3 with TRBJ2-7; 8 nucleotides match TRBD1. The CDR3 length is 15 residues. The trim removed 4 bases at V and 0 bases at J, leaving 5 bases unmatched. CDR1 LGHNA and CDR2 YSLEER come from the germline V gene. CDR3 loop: CASSRYGQGSYEQYF. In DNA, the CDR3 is TGCGCCAGCAGCCGGTATGGACAGGGCTCCTACGAGCAGTACTTC.

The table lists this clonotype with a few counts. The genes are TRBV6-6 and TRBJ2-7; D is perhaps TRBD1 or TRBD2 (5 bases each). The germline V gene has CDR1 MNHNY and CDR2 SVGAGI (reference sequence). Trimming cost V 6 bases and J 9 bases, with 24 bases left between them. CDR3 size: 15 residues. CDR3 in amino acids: CASRLGGDPYDGQYF. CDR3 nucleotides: TGTGCCAGCAGGCTCGGTGGGGACCCTTACGACGGGCAGTACTTC.

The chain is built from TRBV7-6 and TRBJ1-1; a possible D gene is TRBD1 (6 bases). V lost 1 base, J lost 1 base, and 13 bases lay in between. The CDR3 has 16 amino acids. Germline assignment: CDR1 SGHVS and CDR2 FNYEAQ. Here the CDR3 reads CASSLDTGMGNTEAFF. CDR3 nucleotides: TGTGCCAGCAGCTTAGACACAGGGATGGGGAACACTGAAGCTTTCTTT. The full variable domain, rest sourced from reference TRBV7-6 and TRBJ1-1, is GAGVSQSPRYKVTKRGQDVALRCDPISGHVSLYWYRQALGQGPEFLTYFNYEAQQDKSGLPNDRFSAERPEGSISTLTIQRTEQRDSAMYRCASSLDTGMGNTEAFFGQGTRLTVV.

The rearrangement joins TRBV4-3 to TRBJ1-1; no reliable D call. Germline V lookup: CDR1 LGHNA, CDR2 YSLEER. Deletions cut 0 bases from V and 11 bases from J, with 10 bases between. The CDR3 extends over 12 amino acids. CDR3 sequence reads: CASSQDTGEAFF. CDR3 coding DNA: TGCGCCAGCAGCCAAGATACCGGAGAGGCTTTCTTT.

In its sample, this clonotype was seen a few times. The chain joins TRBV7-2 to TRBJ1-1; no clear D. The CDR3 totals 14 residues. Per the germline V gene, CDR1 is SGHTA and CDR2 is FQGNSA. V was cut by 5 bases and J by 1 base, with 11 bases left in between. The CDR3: CASSADRWNTEAFF. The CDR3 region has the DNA TGTGCCAGCAGCGCCGACCGGTGGAACACTGAAGCTTTCTTT.

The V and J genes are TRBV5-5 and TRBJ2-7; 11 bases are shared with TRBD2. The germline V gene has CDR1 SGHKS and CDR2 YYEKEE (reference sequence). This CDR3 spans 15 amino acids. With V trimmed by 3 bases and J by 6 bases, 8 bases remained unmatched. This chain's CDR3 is CASSSVLAGVVEQYF. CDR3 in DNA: TGTGCCAGCAGCTCCGTACTAGCGGGAGTAGTCGAGCAGTACTTC.

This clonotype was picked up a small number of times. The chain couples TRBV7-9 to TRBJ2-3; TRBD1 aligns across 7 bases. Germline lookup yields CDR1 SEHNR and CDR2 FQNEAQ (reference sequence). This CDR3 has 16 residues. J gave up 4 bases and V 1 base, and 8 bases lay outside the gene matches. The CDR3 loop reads CASSLVGRGSSDTQYF. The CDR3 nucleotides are TGTGCCAGCAGCTTAGTCGGCAGGGGGAGCTCAGATACGCAGTATTTT.

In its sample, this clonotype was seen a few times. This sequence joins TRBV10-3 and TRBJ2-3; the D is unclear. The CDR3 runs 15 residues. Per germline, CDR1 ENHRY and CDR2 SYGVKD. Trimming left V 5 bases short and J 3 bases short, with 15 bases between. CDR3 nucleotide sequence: TGTGCCATCAGTTCCGAGGCCCAGAGGACAGATACGCAGTATTTT. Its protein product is CAISSEAQRTDTQYF.

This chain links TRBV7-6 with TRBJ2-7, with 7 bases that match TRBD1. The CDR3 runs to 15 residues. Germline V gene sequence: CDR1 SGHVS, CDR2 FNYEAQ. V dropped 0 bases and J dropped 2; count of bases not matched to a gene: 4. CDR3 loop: CASSLAPGQTYEQYF. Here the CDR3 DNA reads TGTGCCAGCAGCTTAGCTCCGGGACAGACCTACGAGCAGTACTTC.

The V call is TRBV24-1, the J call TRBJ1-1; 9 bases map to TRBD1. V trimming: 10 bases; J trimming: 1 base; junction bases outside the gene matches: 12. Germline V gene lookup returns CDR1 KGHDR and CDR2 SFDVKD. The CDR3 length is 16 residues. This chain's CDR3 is CATSKAGQGPNTEAFF. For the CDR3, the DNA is TGTGCCACGTCCAAGGCGGGACAGGGACCGAACACTGAAGCTTTCTTT.

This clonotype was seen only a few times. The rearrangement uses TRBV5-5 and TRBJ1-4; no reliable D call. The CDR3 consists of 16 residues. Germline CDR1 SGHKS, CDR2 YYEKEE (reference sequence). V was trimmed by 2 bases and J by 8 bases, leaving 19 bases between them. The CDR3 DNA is TGTGCCAGCAGCTTTACGTACGGGGTGATGGAAGAAAAACTGTTTTTT. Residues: CASSFTYGVMEEKLFF.

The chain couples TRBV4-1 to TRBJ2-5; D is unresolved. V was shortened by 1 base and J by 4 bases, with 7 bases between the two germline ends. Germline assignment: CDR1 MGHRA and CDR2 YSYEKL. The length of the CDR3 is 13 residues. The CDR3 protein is CASSQVVRETQYF. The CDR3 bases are TGCGCCAGCAGCCAAGTAGTACGAGAGACCCAGTACTTC.

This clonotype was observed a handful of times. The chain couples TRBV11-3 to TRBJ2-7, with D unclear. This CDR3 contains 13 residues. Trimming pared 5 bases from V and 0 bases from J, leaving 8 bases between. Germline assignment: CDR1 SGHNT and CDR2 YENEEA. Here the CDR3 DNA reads TGTGCCAGCAGCATTGAACTCTCCTACGAGCAGTACTTC. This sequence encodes CASSIELSYEQYF.

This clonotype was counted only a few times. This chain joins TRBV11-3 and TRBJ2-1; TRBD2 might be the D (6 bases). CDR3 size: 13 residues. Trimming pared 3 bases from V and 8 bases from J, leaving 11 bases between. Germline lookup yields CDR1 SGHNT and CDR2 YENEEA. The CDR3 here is CASSLEQRDEQFF. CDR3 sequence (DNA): TGTGCCAGCAGCTTGGAGCAGCGGGATGAGCAGTTCTTC.

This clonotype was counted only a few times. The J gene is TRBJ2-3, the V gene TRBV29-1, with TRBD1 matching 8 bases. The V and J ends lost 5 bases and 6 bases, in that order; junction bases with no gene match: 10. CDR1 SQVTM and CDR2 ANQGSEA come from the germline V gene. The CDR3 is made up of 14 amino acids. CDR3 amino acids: CSVTGTGHQDTQYF. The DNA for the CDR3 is TGCAGCGTTACCGGGACAGGTCATCAGGATACGCAGTATTTT.

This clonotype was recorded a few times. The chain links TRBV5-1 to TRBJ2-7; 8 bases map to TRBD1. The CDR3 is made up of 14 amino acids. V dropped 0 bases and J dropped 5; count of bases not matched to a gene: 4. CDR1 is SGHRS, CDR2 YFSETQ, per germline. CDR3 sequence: CASSLGTGLHEQYF. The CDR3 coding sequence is TGCGCCAGCAGCTTGGGGACAGGGTTGCACGAGCAGTACTTC.

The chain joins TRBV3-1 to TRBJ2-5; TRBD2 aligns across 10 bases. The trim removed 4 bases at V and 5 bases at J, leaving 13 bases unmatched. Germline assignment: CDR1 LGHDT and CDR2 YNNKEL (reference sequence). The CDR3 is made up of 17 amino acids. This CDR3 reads CASSLRYGAGGSETQYF. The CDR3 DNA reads TGTGCCAGCAGCCTACGCTACGGAGCGGGAGGGTCGGAGACCCAGTACTTC.

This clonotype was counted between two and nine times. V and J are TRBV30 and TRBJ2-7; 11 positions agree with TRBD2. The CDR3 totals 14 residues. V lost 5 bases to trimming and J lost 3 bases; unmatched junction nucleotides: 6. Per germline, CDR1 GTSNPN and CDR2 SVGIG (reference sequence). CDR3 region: CAWSVAGGLYEQYF. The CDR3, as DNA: TGTGCCTGGTCCGTAGCGGGAGGGCTCTACGAGCAGTACTTC.

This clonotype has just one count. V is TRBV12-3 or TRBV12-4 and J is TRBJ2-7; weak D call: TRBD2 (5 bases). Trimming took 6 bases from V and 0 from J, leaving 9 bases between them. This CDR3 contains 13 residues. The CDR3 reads CASSAGHSYEQYF. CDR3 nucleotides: TGTGCCAGCAGCGCGGGCCACTCCTACGAGCAGTACTTC.

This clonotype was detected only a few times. The CDR3, as DNA: TGTGCCAGCACCTTGACCGGGGAGCTGTTTTTT. As protein: CASTLTGELFF. The chain uses TRBV7-9 and TRBJ2-2; D gene ambiguous. CDR1 is SEHNR and CDR2 is FQNEAQ in the germline V gene (reference sequence). The CDR3 totals 11 residues. Trimming stripped 7 bases from V and 5 bases from J, with 5 bases between. Combining the CDR3 with reference TRBV7-9 and TRBJ2-2 gives the whole variable domain DTGVSQNPRHKITKRGQNVTFRCDPISEHNRLYWYRQTLGQGPEFLTYFQNEAQLEKSRLLSDRFSAERPKGSFSTLEIQRTEQGDSAMYLCASTLTGELFFGEGSRLTVL.

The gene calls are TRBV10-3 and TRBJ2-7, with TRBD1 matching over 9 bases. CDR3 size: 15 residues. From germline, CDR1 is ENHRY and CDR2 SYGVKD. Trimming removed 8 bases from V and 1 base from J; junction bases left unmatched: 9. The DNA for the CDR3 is TGTGCCATCGGACTTCGGGACAGGGTGTCCTACGAGCAGTACTTC. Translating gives CAIGLRDRVSYEQYF.

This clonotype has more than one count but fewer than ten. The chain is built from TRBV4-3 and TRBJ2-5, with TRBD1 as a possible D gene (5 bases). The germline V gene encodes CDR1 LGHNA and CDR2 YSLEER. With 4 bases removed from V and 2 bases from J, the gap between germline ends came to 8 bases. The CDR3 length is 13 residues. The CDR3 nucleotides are TGCGCCAGCAGCCTGACAGCACAAGAGACCCAGTACTTC. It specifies CASSLTAQETQYF.

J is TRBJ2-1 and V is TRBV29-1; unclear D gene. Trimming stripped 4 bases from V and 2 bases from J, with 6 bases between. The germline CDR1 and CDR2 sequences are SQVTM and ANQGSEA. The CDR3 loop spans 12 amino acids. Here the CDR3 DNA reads TGCAGCGTTGGGGTCACCTACAATGAGCAGTTCTTC. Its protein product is CSVGVTYNEQFF.

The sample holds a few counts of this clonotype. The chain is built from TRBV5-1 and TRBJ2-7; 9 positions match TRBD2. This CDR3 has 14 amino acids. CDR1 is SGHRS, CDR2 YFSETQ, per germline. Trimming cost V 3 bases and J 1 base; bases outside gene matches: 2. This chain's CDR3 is CASSYTSGSYEQYF. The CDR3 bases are TGCGCCAGCAGCTACACTAGCGGGTCCTACGAGCAGTACTTC. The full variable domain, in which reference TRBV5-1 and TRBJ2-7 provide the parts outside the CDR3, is KAGVTQTPRYLIKTRGQQVTLSCSPISGHRSVSWYQQTPGQGLQFLFEYFSETQRNKGNFPGRFSGRQFSNSRSEMNVSTLELGDSALYLCASSYTSGSYEQYFGPGTRLTVT.

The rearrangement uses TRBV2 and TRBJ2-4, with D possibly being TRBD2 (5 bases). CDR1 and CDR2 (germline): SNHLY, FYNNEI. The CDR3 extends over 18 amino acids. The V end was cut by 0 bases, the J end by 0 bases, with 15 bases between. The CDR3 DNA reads TGTGCCAGCAGTGAAGCGCTTCCAGCGGCCCTAGCCAAAAACATTCAGTACTTC. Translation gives CASSEALPAALAKNIQYF. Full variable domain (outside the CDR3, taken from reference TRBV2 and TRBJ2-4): EPEVTQTPSHQVTQMGQEVILRCVPISNHLYFYWYRQILGQKVEFLVSFYNNEISEKSEIFDDQFSVERPDGSNFTLKIRSTKLEDSAMYFCASSEALPAALAKNIQYFGAGTRLSVL.

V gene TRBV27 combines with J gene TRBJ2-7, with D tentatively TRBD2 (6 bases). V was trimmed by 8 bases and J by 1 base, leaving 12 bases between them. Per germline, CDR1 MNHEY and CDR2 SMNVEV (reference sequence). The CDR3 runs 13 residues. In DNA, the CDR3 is TGTGCCAGCTTCTCTAGCGAATCCTACGAGCAGTACTTC. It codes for CASFSSESYEQYF.

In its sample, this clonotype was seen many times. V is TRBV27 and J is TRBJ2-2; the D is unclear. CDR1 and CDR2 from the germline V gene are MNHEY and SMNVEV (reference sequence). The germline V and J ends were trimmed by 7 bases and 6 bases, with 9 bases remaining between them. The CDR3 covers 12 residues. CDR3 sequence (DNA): TGTGCCAGCACGCGGCCCCCCGGGGAGCTGTTTTTT. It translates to CASTRPPGELFF.

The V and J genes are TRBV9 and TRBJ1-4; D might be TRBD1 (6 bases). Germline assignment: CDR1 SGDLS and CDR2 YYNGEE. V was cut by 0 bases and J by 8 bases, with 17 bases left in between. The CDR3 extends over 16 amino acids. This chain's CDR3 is CASSVGGGGRSEKLFF. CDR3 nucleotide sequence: TGTGCCAGCAGCGTAGGGGGGGGGGGCCGCTCAGAAAAACTGTTTTTT.